Presented here are 25 T cell receptor beta chains from one specimen sequenced in a study of cytomegalovirus exposure and HLA in healthy donors. The PCR made use of 60 Vbeta and 13 Jbeta primers. Repertoires were generated with immunoSEQ multiplex PCR, while TCRdb's copy carries only in-frame clones and drops some. The sample records 130,000 or so clones, approximately 80% being singletons. Input material: PBMCs. These receptors came from a woman younger than 30 in good health and CMV-seronegative.

The rearrangement uses TRBV6-6 and TRBJ2-7; a weak D match, TRBD2 (5 bases). Germline V gene data show CDR1 as MNHNY and CDR2 as SVGAGI (reference sequence). CDR3 size: 16 residues. Trimming left V 0 bases short and J 2 bases short, with 14 bases between. The CDR3 bases are TGTGCCAGCAGTTACTCGGAGTCGGAGGAGGCCTACGAGCAGTACTTC. It yields the protein CASSYSESEEAYEQYF.

The gene calls are TRBV5-4 and TRBJ1-2, with 9 bases identical to TRBD1. Germline CDR1 SGHNT, CDR2 YYREEE (reference sequence). V lost 0 bases and J lost 1; bases outside the gene matches: 4. There are 16 residues in the CDR3. CDR3 nucleotide sequence: TGTGCCAGCAGCTTGGGAGGACAGGGGAATAACTATGGCTACACCTTC. As protein: CASSLGGQGNNYGYTF. The variable domain in full, completed from reference TRBV5-4 and TRBJ1-2, reads ETGVTQSPTHLIKTRGQQVTLRCSSQSGHNTVSWYQQALGQGPQFIFQYYREEENGRGNFPPRFSGLQFPNYSSELNVNALELDDSALYLCASSLGGQGNNYGYTFGSGTRLTVV.

The chain recombines TRBV11-2 with TRBJ1-2, with D hard to call. This CDR3 has 13 residues. The germline V gene has CDR1 SGHAT and CDR2 FQNNGV. Trimming cost V 5 bases and J 2 bases, with 9 bases left between them. CDR3 nucleotides: TGTGCCAGCAGCCCCTTCGAGAACTATGGCTACACCTTC. It codes for CASSPFENYGYTF.

The chain recombines TRBV9 with TRBJ1-2; tentatively, D is TRBD1 (6 bases). Germline V gene sequence: CDR1 SGDLS, CDR2 YYNGEE. This CDR3 is built from 14 residues. The V end was cut by 4 bases, the J end by 3 bases, with 13 bases between. The CDR3 DNA follows: TGTGCCAGCAGCTTAGGGGGGCTCGACTATGGCTACACCTTC. Its translation: CASSLGGLDYGYTF. The full variable domain, rest sourced from reference TRBV9 and TRBJ1-2, is DSGVTQTPKHLITATGQRVTLRCSPRSGDLSVYWYQQSLDQGLQFLIQYYNGEERAKGNILERFSAQQFPDLHSELNLSSLELGDSALYFCASSLGGLDYGYTFGSGTRLTVV.

This clone showed up just once. The chain has TRBV7-2 and TRBJ2-7, with TRBD1 as a possible D gene (5 bases). Trimming cost V 4 bases and J 2 bases, with 12 bases left between them. Germline V gene lookup returns CDR1 SGHTA and CDR2 FQGNSA. This CDR3 has 14 residues. CDR3 in DNA: TGTGCCAGCAGCTCCACAGGTACAACCTACGAGCAGTACTTC. Protein: CASSSTGTTYEQYF. Drawing the rest from reference TRBV7-2 and TRBJ2-7, the complete variable domain is GAGVSQSPSNKVTEKGKDVELRCDPISGHTALYWYRQSLGQGLEFLIYFQGNSAPDKSGLPSDRFSAERTGGSVSTLTIQRTQQEDSAVYLCASSSTGTTYEQYFGPGTRLTVT.

This rearrangement joins TRBV6-4 to TRBJ2-1, with D perhaps TRBD2 (5 bases). This CDR3 region has 14 residues. The V gene's germline CDR1 is MRHNA and CDR2 SNTAGT. V lost 6 bases and J 4 bases, leaving 13 bases between the germline ends. The CDR3 DNA sequence: TGTGCCAGCAGGGTGGGAGCTGGGTACAATGAGCAGTTCTTC. Its translation: CASRVGAGYNEQFF.

The chain joins TRBV6-4 to TRBJ2-7; D remains unclear. This CDR3 has 14 residues. V lost 4 bases and J 5 bases, leaving 15 bases between the germline ends. Germline CDR1 is MRHNA and CDR2 is SNTAGT. The CDR3 sequence is CASSVDRLADEQYF. In DNA form, the CDR3 reads TGTGCCAGCAGTGTTGATCGACTGGCCGACGAGCAGTACTTC.

The chain has TRBV10-1 and TRBJ2-7; 9 nucleotides line up with TRBD1. Trimming removed 4 bases from V and 5 bases from J; junction bases left unmatched: 12. Germline V gene lookup returns CDR1 WNHNN and CDR2 SYGVQD (reference sequence). The CDR3 contains 16 residues. The CDR3 bases are TGCGCCAGCAGTGGGCCGGGACAGGGTATTTTGGACGAGCAGTACTTC. Translating gives CASSGPGQGILDEQYF.

This chain links TRBV21-1 with TRBJ2-6; the table's TRBD1 call for D was not verified on the DNA. TRBV21-1 counts as a pseudogene. This CDR3 comprises 19 residues. The CDR3 is CASSKSPRDRASGANVLTF. As DNA, the CDR3 is TGTGCCAGCAGCAAATCCCCACGGGACAGGGCGTCCGGGGCCAACGTCCTGACTTTC.

The chain is built from TRBV5-6 and TRBJ1-1; D call uncertain. The length of the CDR3 is 12 residues. V lost 4 bases and J 6 bases, leaving 10 bases between the germline ends. Germline-derived CDR1 and CDR2 are SGHDT and YYEEEE. The CDR3 is CASSPVDAEAFF. In DNA form, the CDR3 reads TGTGCCAGCAGCCCAGTTGATGCTGAAGCTTTCTTT.

There are a few counts of this clone. The chain recombines TRBV13 with TRBJ2-3, with D perhaps TRBD2 (6 bases). CDR1 PRHDT and CDR2 FYEKMQ come from the germline V gene (reference sequence). V was trimmed by 4 bases and J by 6 bases, leaving 14 bases between them. CDR3 length equals 14 residues. In DNA, the CDR3 is TGTGCCAGCAGCTCCCCGGGACTCGTGGATACGCAGTATTTT. Its translation is CASSSPGLVDTQYF.

J is TRBJ2-7 and V is TRBV21-1; the listed D gene, TRBD2, was not tested against the DNA. TRBV21-1 is annotated as a pseudogene. The CDR3 sequence is 17 residues long. Here the CDR3 DNA reads TGTGCCAGCAGCAAAGCGATCTGGGAGATTCGGCCCTACGAGCAGTACTTC. Its translation is CASSKAIWEIRPYEQYF.

The chain uses TRBV5-6 and TRBJ1-2; TRBD1 agrees at 8 bases. Trimming removed 4 bases from V and 6 bases from J; junction bases left unmatched: 5. The germline V gene has CDR1 SGHDT and CDR2 YYEEEE. There are 13 residues in the CDR3. The CDR3 DNA is TGTGCCAGCAGCCGTGGACAGGGCGATGGCTACACCTTC. It is translated as CASSRGQGDGYTF.

The V gene is TRBV5-6, the J gene TRBJ1-2, with 7 bases matching TRBD1. The CDR3 totals 17 residues. CDR1 SGHDT and CDR2 YYEEEE come from the germline V gene. The junction had 14 bases not matched to a gene; V was cut back by 0 bases and J by 6 bases. CDR3 residues: CASSLGGWTGGQDGYTF. The CDR3 DNA is TGTGCCAGCAGCTTGGGGGGCTGGACAGGAGGACAGGATGGCTACACCTTC.

The rearrangement joins TRBV29-1 to TRBJ2-2, with D perhaps TRBD1 (5 bases). V was pared by 5 bases and J by 5 bases, with 15 bases between. Germline V gene sequence: CDR1 SQVTM, CDR2 ANQGSEA. CDR3 length equals 14 residues. Here the CDR3 DNA reads TGCAGCGTTCCTAAACCTGACAGAACCGGGGAGCTGTTTTTT. Amino acid sequence: CSVPKPDRTGELFF.

This clone was counted only a few times. The chain combines TRBV2 with TRBJ1-5; 7 bases map to TRBD1. J gave up 4 bases and V 9 bases, and 6 bases lay outside the gene matches. CDR1 SNHLY and CDR2 FYNNEI come from the germline V gene. The CDR3 extends over 13 amino acids. The CDR3 DNA sequence: TGTGCCAGTCATCGGGACAGTAATCAGCCCCAGCATTTT. Residues: CASHRDSNQPQHF.

A few counts support this clone. This chain links TRBV28 with TRBJ2-5, with D perhaps matching TRBD1 (6 bases). The germline V gene has CDR1 MDHEN and CDR2 SYDVKM. V was pared by 10 bases and J by 1 base, with 13 bases between. The CDR3 is 13 residues long. CDR3 in amino acids: CATTGTLQETQYF. In DNA form, the CDR3 reads TGTGCCACCACCGGGACACTCCAAGAGACCCAGTACTTC.

CDR3 sequence reads: CASSPSHDTEKLFF. CDR3 in DNA: TGTGCCAGCTCACCATCGCACGACACTGAAAAACTGTTTTTT. The chain carries TRBV18 and TRBJ1-4; no definite D call. V was shortened by 2 bases and J by 7 bases, with 11 bases between the two germline ends. The germline V gene has CDR1 KGHSH and CDR2 LQKENI. The CDR3 runs to 14 residues.

This chain connects TRBV7-6 to TRBJ2-7; TRBD1 agrees at 11 bases. Germline lookup yields CDR1 SGHVS and CDR2 FNYEAQ. This CDR3 contains 15 residues. Trimming cost V 5 bases and J 5 bases; bases outside gene matches: 8. The CDR3 DNA follows: TGTGCCAGCAGCCCTAGGGACAGGGGGATGGACGAGCAGTACTTC. Translating it yields CASSPRDRGMDEQYF.

At least ten counts were recorded for this clone. The chain carries TRBV6-1 and TRBJ2-1, with 7 positions matching TRBD2. CDR1 is MNHNS and CDR2 is SASEGT in the germline V gene. The CDR3 totals 15 residues. The junction had 9 bases not matched to a gene; V was cut back by 2 bases and J by 8 bases. Here the CDR3 DNA reads TGTGCCAGCAGTGAATCTACTTCGGGAGGTCATGAGCAGTTCTTC. It codes for CASSESTSGGHEQFF.

The V and J genes are TRBV7-9 and TRBJ1-2, with TRBD1 matching 10 bases. The CDR3 is 16 amino acids. Per the germline V gene, CDR1 is SEHNR and CDR2 is FQNEAQ (reference sequence). V trimming: 5 bases; J trimming: 3 bases; junction bases outside the gene matches: 9. This CDR3 is CASSLDLDRGYYGYTF. CDR3 nucleotides: TGTGCCAGCAGCCTCGATCTGGACAGGGGGTACTATGGCTACACCTTC.

This clone was seen a handful of times. CDR3 protein: CAISESLGRDTEAFF. The CDR3 DNA reads TGTGCCATCAGTGAGTCTTTAGGGCGGGACACTGAAGCTTTCTTT. The rearrangement links TRBV10-3 to TRBJ1-1; the D is unclear. Germline assignment: CDR1 ENHRY and CDR2 SYGVKD. This CDR3 has 15 amino acids. With 0 bases removed from V and 3 bases from J, the gap between germline ends came to 11 bases.

The chain joins TRBV6-1 to TRBJ1-1; 7 bases map to TRBD1. The germline V gene has CDR1 MNHNS and CDR2 SASEGT. The V and J ends lost 3 bases and 2 bases, in that order; junction bases with no gene match: 9. The CDR3 consists of 16 residues. The chain's CDR3 is CASSDVTGAFNTEAFF. CDR3 bases: TGTGCCAGCAGTGACGTCACAGGGGCGTTTAACACTGAAGCTTTCTTT.

J is TRBJ2-4 and V is TRBV9; 13 bases align to TRBD2. With V trimmed by 4 bases and J by 5 bases, 9 bases remained unmatched. The CDR3 spans 17 residues. Looked up from germline, CDR1 is SGDLS and CDR2 is YYNGEE. CDR3 nucleotides: TGTGCCAGCAGCCCAACAACTAGCGGGAGGGGCCAAAACATTCAGTACTTC. As protein: CASSPTTSGRGQNIQYF.

The V call is TRBV29-1, the J call TRBJ2-1, with 8 bases lining up with TRBD1. Germline assignment: CDR1 SQVTM and CDR2 ANQGSEA. The CDR3 consists of 14 residues. J lost 5 bases, V lost 3 bases, and 6 bases had no gene match. The CDR3 sequence is CSVEPGGADNEQFF. The CDR3 DNA reads TGCAGCGTTGAGCCAGGGGGCGCCGACAATGAGCAGTTCTTC.